These T cell receptor beta chains were read from a single sample in a study of blood T cell repertoires in COVID-19. Produced via immunoSEQ multiplex PCR; TCRdb's table is partial and in-frame only. The sample contains approximately 210,000 clones, 88% of which appear only once. The specimen sequenced was peripheral blood. The source is a man younger than 35 with active or convalescent COVID-19. Both conserved end residues are trimmed from each CDR3. Each record gives: V gene, clone size, J gene, CDR3 protein. The size of a clone is reported for some rows only, either as once, few or many, or as a class for expanded clones.

TRBV5-8,.,TRBJ2-7,ASSIGQGVAGEQY
TRBV6-2/TRBV6-3,few,TRBJ1-5,ASSFYRGNQPQH
TRBV6-5,.,TRBJ1-2,ASSYRRTGPSAGYT
TRBV6-5,.,TRBJ2-5,ASSTPSAGRETQY
TRBV27,once,TRBJ1-4,ASSSRQGAREKLF
TRBV24-1,.,TRBJ2-1,ATSGPAGSYNEQF
TRBV7-2,once,TRBJ2-5,ASSLEGPGRGETQY
TRBV24-1,.,TRBJ2-5,ATSDSGFNFQETQY
TRBV10-3,once,TRBJ1-5,AISGGQRNQPQH
TRBV6-5,.,TRBJ1-6,ASSSDSRSSPLH
TRBV5-4,.,TRBJ2-5,ASSLISGRMKETQY
TRBV3-1/TRBV3-2,.,TRBJ2-3,ASSRSSGSGRTDTQY
TRBV15,.,TRBJ1-5,ATSRDQGRYQPQH
TRBV7-2,.,TRBJ1-4,ASSLQGTNEKLF
TRBV5-1,once,TRBJ2-3,ASSSGAPSPPTDTQY
TRBV19,.,TRBJ2-7,ASSLAETYEQY
TRBV6-5,.,TRBJ1-4,ASRDFRGPNEKLF
TRBV10-1,few,TRBJ2-1,ASSEGLGVDEQF
TRBV14,.,TRBJ2-2,ASSRRGSGELF
TRBV4-3,few,TRBJ2-1,ASSQEGQGSDEQF
TRBV14,.,TRBJ2-7,ASSHQTDYSYEQY
TRBV27,.,TRBJ1-5,ASSSGLTNQPQH
TRBV2,.,TRBJ1-3,ASRPTGSGNTIY
TRBV10-1,.,TRBJ2-4,ASSELEGDIQY
TRBV5-1,once,TRBJ2-2,ASSLGGTDTGELF
TRBV7-8,.,TRBJ2-3,ASTWTSPGTQY
TRBV10-2,.,TRBJ2-3,ASRQGTDTQY
TRBV5-4,.,TRBJ1-1,ASSLGPLEGLTEAF
TRBV19,.,TRBJ2-7,ASKPEGRSFYEQY
TRBV21-1,.,TRBJ2-7,ASSNACQGEHEQY
TRBV27,.,TRBJ2-7,ASSLWTGSYEQY
TRBV9,.,TRBJ1-1,ASSALSQGEAF
TRBV28,.,TRBJ2-7,ASSRSGLAYPSEQY
TRBV6-5,.,TRBJ1-6,ASRQGDNSPLH
TRBV9,.,TRBJ2-1,ASSPEGLAGKGEQF
TRBV6-6,.,TRBJ2-3,ASSYSWGGEGTQY
TRBV12-3/TRBV12-4,few,TRBJ1-5,ASSFDGDQPQH
TRBV5-4,few,TRBJ2-3,ASSLYSGTSTDTQY
TRBV6-4,.,TRBJ1-2,ASSEQGADYGYT
TRBV7-8,.,TRBJ2-7,ASSTGQLPEQY
TRBV30,.,TRBJ1-4,AWSEVGGEKLF
TRBV21-1,.,TRBJ2-6,ASSNPPEGGVDSGANVLT
TRBV21-1,.,TRBJ2-3,ASSERKGVPSTDTQY